These 18 T cell receptor beta chains came from one sample sequenced in a study of response to subunit inactivated influenza vaccine. TCRdb itself ran the RT-PCR reads through MiXCR, one entry per CDR3 protein. Counted here are roughly 570,000 distinct CDR3 sequences, 10% to 15% occurring once; the ten biggest clones make up about 12%. The specimen comprised PBMCs from blood, sampled around seven weeks after vaccination. These TCRs come from a man aged 45-65 years who received an inactivated influenza vaccine.

The table lists this clonotype with a few counts. V usage is TRBV6-5 and J usage is TRBJ2-3; TRBD1 matches 7 bases. CDR1 is MNHEY, CDR2 SVGAGI, per germline. Trimming cost V 0 bases and J 2 bases; bases outside gene matches: 5. This CDR3 has 16 residues. For the CDR3, the DNA is TGTGCCAGCAGTTACTCGAAGGGACAGCTCACAGATACGCAGTATTTT. Translation: CASSYSKGQLTDTQYF.

The rearrangement uses TRBV10-2 and TRBJ2-7; the D is unclear. Between the trimmed V and J ends, which lost 2 bases and 3 bases, there was a span of 11 bases. Germline V gene data show CDR1 as WSHSY and CDR2 as SAAADI. The CDR3 runs 14 residues. The CDR3 protein is CASSENSIYYEQYF. Here the CDR3 DNA reads TGCGCCAGCAGTGAGAACAGTATCTACTACGAGCAGTACTTC.

This chain links TRBV2 with TRBJ2-7, with D possibly matching TRBD1 (5 bases). The CDR3 is 15 amino acids. With 3 bases removed from V and 3 bases from J, the gap between germline ends came to 15 bases. Per germline, CDR1 SNHLY and CDR2 FYNNEI. The CDR3 DNA sequence: TGTGCCAGCAGTGATTCATGGCAGGGTAGCTACGAGCAGTACTTC. It encodes CASSDSWQGSYEQYF.

The chain employs TRBV30 and TRBJ2-1; D gene uncertain. The CDR3 covers 11 residues. Germline V gives CDR1 GTSNPN, CDR2 SVGIG (reference sequence). Trimming took 2 bases from V and 9 from J, leaving 8 bases between them. The CDR3 sequence: CAWSNPVEQFF. The CDR3 region has the DNA TGTGCCTGGAGTAACCCGGTTGAGCAGTTCTTC.

The table lists this clonotype with a few counts. The chain recombines TRBV30 with TRBJ1-1, with 7 bases lining up with TRBD1. J was trimmed by 4 bases and V by 2 bases; bases with no gene match: 7. Germline values: CDR1 GTSNPN, CDR2 SVGIG (reference sequence). The CDR3 runs to 14 residues. The CDR3 nucleotides are TGTGCCTGGAGTCCACGGACAGGAAGCACTGAAGCTTTCTTT. The encoded protein is CAWSPRTGSTEAFF. The variable domain in full, completed from reference TRBV30 and TRBJ1-1, reads SQTIHQWPATLVQPVGSPLSLECTVEGTSNPNLYWYRQAAGRGLQLLFYSVGIGQISSEVPQNLSASRPQDRQFILSSKKLLLSDSGFYLCAWSPRTGSTEAFFGQGTRLTVV.

This clonotype was seen repeatedly, ten times or more. The CDR3 region has the DNA TGTGCCAGCAGCCCCACGAAGACAGGGAGCACCGGGGAGCTGTTTTTT. Its translation: CASSPTKTGSTGELFF. V and J are TRBV12-3 or TRBV12-4 and TRBJ2-2; 7 nucleotides line up with TRBD1. J gave up 4 bases and V 6 bases, and 11 bases lay outside the gene matches. CDR3 length equals 16 residues.

The rearrangement uses TRBV7-9 and TRBJ2-3; 15 bases match TRBD2. Looked up from germline, CDR1 is SEHNR and CDR2 is FQNEAQ (reference sequence). The CDR3 spans 17 residues. Losses at the gene ends were 4 bases for V and 3 bases for J; bases not matched to a gene: 5. In nucleotides, the CDR3 is TGTGCCAGCAGCTGGGGACTAGCGGGAGGTCTGACAGATACGCAGTATTTT. Translated: CASSWGLAGGLTDTQYF.

The chain uses TRBV6-1 and TRBJ1-2; D unclear. There are 13 residues in the CDR3. The V end was cut by 2 bases, the J end by 6 bases, with 10 bases between. Per the germline V gene, CDR1 is MNHNS and CDR2 is SASEGT. In DNA, the CDR3 is TGTGCCAGCAGTGAATTGACGGCGGATGGCTACACCTTC. This translates into CASSELTADGYTF.

V gene TRBV13 combines with J gene TRBJ2-3; D may be TRBD2 (5 bases). Germline V gene data show CDR1 as PRHDT and CDR2 as FYEKMQ (reference sequence). V lost 4 bases and J lost 1, with 9 bases in between. The CDR3 extends over 14 amino acids. Here the CDR3 reads CASSYGLRTDTQYF. CDR3 DNA sequence: TGTGCCAGCAGCTACGGACTTCGCACAGATACGCAGTATTTT.

The rearrangement links TRBV12-3 or TRBV12-4 to TRBJ2-4, with a possible D match to TRBD2 (5 bases). The CDR3 contains 11 residues. The ends were cut back, 6 bases at V and 8 bases at J, with 8 bases in the middle. CDR3 protein: CASRYGDIQYF. The CDR3 nucleotides are TGTGCCAGCAGATACGGGGACATTCAGTACTTC.

This clonotype was counted a few times. The chain carries TRBV10-3 and TRBJ2-7; 8 nucleotides agree with TRBD1. Germline lookup yields CDR1 ENHRY and CDR2 SYGVKD. V shed 6 bases, J shed 2 bases, and the junction held 0 bases outside the gene matches. The CDR3 extends over 12 amino acids. In DNA form, the CDR3 reads TGTGCCATCAGGGGACAGGCCTACGAGCAGTACTTC. Encoded protein: CAIRGQAYEQYF.

This chain connects TRBV6-5 to TRBJ2-7; D might be TRBD1 (8 bases). V was shortened by 2 bases and J by 1 base, with 15 bases between the two germline ends. The CDR3 extends over 16 amino acids. Germline V lookup: CDR1 MNHEY, CDR2 SVGAGI. The CDR3: CASSYSNRGGSYEQYF. The CDR3 nucleotides are TGTGCCAGCAGTTACAGCAACAGGGGGGGGTCCTACGAGCAGTACTTC.

V is TRBV10-1 and J is TRBJ2-7, with 8 bases fitting TRBD1. Unmatched junction bases numbered 22, after V lost 7 bases and J lost 2 bases. The CDR3 runs to 19 residues. CDR1 and CDR2 (germline): WNHNN, SYGVQD (reference sequence). CDR3 bases: TGCGCCAGCACCCAACATTTACTTACCCGGACAGGGAACACCTACGAGCAGTACTTC. Translated: CASTQHLLTRTGNTYEQYF.

This clonotype turned up a few times. This chain connects TRBV29-1 to TRBJ2-5; D uncertain. CDR3 length equals 13 residues. Trimming took off 4 bases at V and 0 bases at J, with 9 bases between the two ends. Germline V CDR1 and CDR2: SQVTM, ANQGSEA. The CDR3 loop reads CSVVHSYQETQYF. CDR3 bases: TGCAGCGTTGTCCACTCGTACCAAGAGACCCAGTACTTC.

The table lists this clonotype with many counts. The chain links TRBV5-6 to TRBJ2-2; possibly TRBD1 for D (6 bases). Trimming pared 1 base from V and 0 bases from J, leaving 10 bases between. The CDR3 extends over 16 amino acids. Looked up from germline, CDR1 is SGHDT and CDR2 is YYEEEE. CDR3 sequence (DNA): TGTGCCAGCAGCTTGTTGGGGGCCGCGAACACCGGGGAGCTGTTTTTT. It encodes CASSLLGAANTGELFF.

This clonotype was observed a handful of times. The rearrangement uses TRBV6-5 and TRBJ2-6; D not resolved. The CDR3 is made up of 17 amino acids. V gave up 4 bases and J gave up 0 bases, with 13 bases separating them. Germline V gene sequence: CDR1 MNHEY, CDR2 SVGAGI. In DNA, the CDR3 is TGTGCCAGCAGTTGGGGATACACGGACTCTGGGGCCAACGTCCTGACTTTC. Translating gives CASSWGYTDSGANVLTF.

The gene calls are TRBV6-5 and TRBJ2-3; D is perhaps TRBD2 (5 bases). Trimming cost V 0 bases and J 3 bases, with 10 bases left between them. Germline V lookup: CDR1 MNHEY, CDR2 SVGAGI. The CDR3 contains 15 residues. This CDR3 reads CASSYSEGRTDTQYF. The CDR3 coding sequence is TGTGCCAGCAGTTACTCCGAGGGCCGAACAGATACGCAGTATTTT.

This clonotype came up many times. The V call is TRBV25-1, the J call TRBJ2-7, with D tentatively TRBD1 (6 bases). The CDR3 spans 15 residues. Trimming pared 9 bases from V and 2 bases from J, leaving 20 bases between. Germline V gene data show CDR1 as MGHDK and CDR2 as SYGVNS. The CDR3 protein is CASRATDRFTYEQYF. The CDR3 region has the DNA TGTGCCAGTCGCGCTACCGACAGGTTTACCTACGAGCAGTACTTC.